This is a list of T cell receptor beta chains from one sample in a study of cytomegalovirus exposure and HLA in healthy donors. Using immunoSEQ multiplex PCR, the repertoire was profiled, and TCRdb retains in-frame clones only, with some absent. The repertoire holds about 140,000 clones, just under 80% seen once, with about 4.5% in the top ten. The specimen was PBMCs. These receptors originate from a man in his thirties or forties in good health. Each CDR3 is given with its conserved first and last residue. Fields, in order: clone size, CDR3 length, V gene, CDR3 protein. Size is omitted from some rows. Given values are once, few, many or a class for expanded clones.

-	16	TRBV28	CASIAQGGLINQPQHF
-	15	TRBV5-6	CASSLRIAGRYEQYF
-	14	TRBV19	CASSGGLGNQPQHF
-	14	TRBV2	CASIELAGPDTQYF
-	15	TRBV18	CASSPPGPTGTRAFF
-	15	TRBV13	CASRLAGDNQETQYF
-	15	TRBV6-1	CASSEFGGIFPEAFF
few	13	TRBV27	CASSFTSGFEQYF
-	14	TRBV27	CASSPRLGPYEQYF
-	15	TRBV7-9	CASSPAQREGDEQFF
-	15	TRBV6-5	CASSYSKGGAYEQYF
-	13	TRBV6-5	CASSWLQAKEAFF
-	14	TRBV2	CASSNRGGTDTQYF
-	17	TRBV2	CASSEALRTFNTGELFF
-	20	TRBV14	CASSQDRRGRLARSYNEQFF
-	10	TRBV28	CASSRYGYTF
-	13	TRBV10-2	CASKQGAAYEQYF
-	15	TRBV27	CASRFLARTQETQYF
-	14	TRBV9	CASSVGVGGDTQYF
-	14	TRBV9	CASSASSVYNEQFF
few	16	TRBV18	CASSPGLAGARDTQYF
-	17	TRBV27	CASSFMYRGRVGNGYTF
few	16	TRBV29-1	CSVVGGTVLWADTQYF
-	13	TRBV18	CASSPDRAAGYTF
-	16	TRBV29-1	CSVEVGPVGTGLGYTF
-	16	TRBV5-6	CASRPDRGRTLETQYF
-	12	TRBV7-2	CASIGVSYEQYF
-	14	TRBV2	CASGQGRDTDTQYF
-	15	TRBV28	CASSFGPSSGNTIYF
-	15	TRBV4-2	CASSQEGQIGNEQFF
once	15	TRBV7-9	CASSLGQVGINEQFF
-	14	TRBV7-9	CASSLRGRAYEQYF
-	15	TRBV11-2	CASRPNRDFGNEQYF
-	12	TRBV10-3	CAIRQATYEQYF
-	17	TRBV7-9	CASSLDPGTGVDTEAFF
-	15	TRBV6-6	CASKTSGRSQETQYF
once	15	TRBV6-1	CASSDSGGANSPLHF
-	14	TRBV30	CAWDPLEGTDTQYF
-	13	TRBV11-3	CASSRQGNTEAFF
-	15	TRBV6-4	CASSTTSAGTGELFF
-	17	TRBV11-3	CASSLDPRSGSYNEQFF
few	19	TRBV28	CASRPRLAGGPGAKNIQYF
-	13	TRBV30	CAWQGLAYNEQFF
-	12	TRBV27	CATKGGRGGYTF
few	12	TRBV29-1	CSARDTGGTQYF
-	13	TRBV9	CASSKETETEAFF
few	13	TRBV7-2	CASSLRQRDTQYF
-	13	TRBV6-1	CASSSDRVQPQHF
-	15	TRBV5-1	CASSPGQGIDYEQYF
-	13	TRBV7-2	CASTPQARGEAFF